These T cell receptor beta chains were read from a single sample in a study of T cell responses to AZD1222 COVID-19 vaccine. Sequenced by immunoSEQ multiplex PCR; TCRdb stores in-frame clones only, minus some. The sample has about 140,000 clones, about 91% seen once; the top ten hold 3% to 4.5%. This specimen consisted of peripheral blood, obtained on day 0 of AZD1222 vaccination. The receptors derive from an adult in good health. The CDR3 runs from the conserved cysteine through the conserved F or W. A D gene is named only where the DNA matches it firmly. Where a row states a size, it is once, few, many or the class of an expanded clone; other rows omit it.

>TRBV15|-|-|TRBJ2-5
TGTGCCACCAGCAGAGTCTTGAGACAAGAGACCCAGTACTTC
CATSRVLRQETQYF
>TRBV12-3/TRBV12-4|-|once|TRBJ1-2
TGTGCCAGCAGTTTAAACTATGGCTACACCTTC
CASSLNYGYTF
>TRBV21-1|-|once|TRBJ2-7
TGTGCCAGTTACGAGCAGTACTTC
CASYEQYF
>TRBV6-5|-|-|TRBJ2-2
TGTGCCAGCAGGCCTATTTGGGACACCGGGGAGCTGTTTTTT
CASRPIWDTGELFF
>TRBV19|TRBD1|-|TRBJ1-1
TGTGCCACCAGGGACAGTAGGAACACTGAAGCTTTCTTT
CATRDSRNTEAFF
>TRBV27|-|few|TRBJ2-3
TGTGCCAGCAGTTTAAATGGGGGCACAGATACGCAGTATTTT
CASSLNGGTDTQYF
>TRBV7-3|-|-|TRBJ1-1
TGTGCCAGCAGCTTAAGGGACTGGGAGAACACTGAAGCTTTCTTT
CASSLRDWENTEAFF
>TRBV5-1|TRBD1|-|TRBJ1-2
TGCGCCAGCAGCTCGGGGACTGGACAGGGGATCTATGGCTACACCTTC
CASSSGTGQGIYGYTF
>TRBV27|-|-|TRBJ1-5
TGTGCCAGCAGTTTTTTCAGGAATCAGCCCCAGCATTTT
CASSFFRNQPQHF
>TRBV5-6|TRBD1|-|TRBJ1-1
TGTGCCAGCAGCGTCACAGGGGTGACGATGAACACTGAAGCTTTCTTT
CASSVTGVTMNTEAFF
>TRBV6-1|-|-|TRBJ1-5
TGTGCCAGCAGTGAATTTAGGGGAGTTAGCAATCAGCCCCAGCATTTT
CASSEFRGVSNQPQHF
>TRBV30|TRBD2|-|TRBJ2-1
TGTGCCTGGAGTGTACGACTAGCGGGGTCCCATGAGCAGTTCTTC
CAWSVRLAGSHEQFF
>TRBV5-6|TRBD1|few|TRBJ1-2
TGTGCCAGCAGCAGAAAGGACAGGTCTTCCTATGGCTACACCTTC
CASSRKDRSSYGYTF
>TRBV7-9|-|-|TRBJ2-3
TGTGCCAGCAGCTCCTTGAATTACAGGGAAGCGGGAAGGGATACGCAGTATTTT
CASSSLNYREAGRDTQYF
>TRBV19|-|few|TRBJ1-1
TGTGCCAGTAGTATTCGGACAAGGGGGTTCACTGAAGCTTTCTTT
CASSIRTRGFTEAFF
>TRBV7-2|TRBD1|-|TRBJ1-1
TGTGCCAGCAGCGAGGGGACAGGGGGTTTATTGAACACTGAAGCTTTCTTT
CASSEGTGGLLNTEAFF
>TRBV9|-|-|TRBJ2-3
TGTGCCAGCAGCGTGTCATCAGGGAGAGAAACAGATACGCAGTATTTT
CASSVSSGRETDTQYF
>TRBV7-2|-|-|TRBJ1-1
TGTGCCAGCAGCGGCCCCTACACAAGCCCCCTTTCCACTGAAGCTTTCTTT
CASSGPYTSPLSTEAFF
>TRBV30|TRBD1|-|TRBJ2-7
TGTGCCTGGAGCGCTTTGAGAGACAGGGCCTACGAGCAGTACTTC
CAWSALRDRAYEQYF
>TRBV19|-|once|TRBJ2-1
TGTGCCAGTAGACCAGACCGCAGCTCCTACAATGAGCAGTTCTTC
CASRPDRSSYNEQFF
>TRBV6-5|-|-|TRBJ1-1
TGTGCCAGCAGTTACAGCCTTGGGCGGGAATTCACTGAAGCTTTCTTT
CASSYSLGREFTEAFF
>TRBV28|-|-|TRBJ1-1
TGTGCCAGCAGCCCCGGGGATCAGGGAACCCGGGAAGCTTTCTTT
CASSPGDQGTREAFF
>TRBV27|-|-|TRBJ2-7
TGTGCCAGCAGTCCCTACCAGGGGGGGTCCTACGAGCAGTACTTC
CASSPYQGGSYEQYF
>TRBV19|TRBD2|-|TRBJ2-2
TGTGCCAGTAAGGTAGCGGGAGGATGGGGGGAGCTGTTTTTT
CASKVAGGWGELFF
>TRBV6-5|TRBD2|-|TRBJ2-1
TGTGCCAGCAGTTACGCGCGACTAGCGGGTCAGAATGAGCAGTTCTTC
CASSYARLAGQNEQFF
>TRBV30|-|-|TRBJ2-3
TGTGCCTGGAGCCCGTCGGGGTCAAGCACAGATACGCAGTATTTT
CAWSPSGSSTDTQYF
>TRBV19|-|-|TRBJ2-1
TGTGCCAGTAGTATCCGAGTCTACAATGAGCAGTTCTTC
CASSIRVYNEQFF
>TRBV7-2|-|-|TRBJ2-1
TGTGCCAGCTCCGTTCGGGATGAGCAGTTCTTC
CASSVRDEQFF
>TRBV4-1|-|-|TRBJ2-3
TGCGCCAGCAGCCAAGCCCTATCACCCACAGATACGCAGTATTTT
CASSQALSPTDTQYF
>TRBV11-2|-|-|TRBJ1-5
TGTGCCAGCAGCTCGGGGGGAGGTCAGCCCCAGCATTTT
CASSSGGGQPQHF
>TRBV4-2|TRBD2|-|TRBJ2-3
TGTGCCAGCAGCCAAGAACTAGCGGGAAGGGGAATAGGAGATACGCAGTATTTT
CASSQELAGRGIGDTQYF
>TRBV6-2/TRBV6-3|-|-|TRBJ2-7
TGTGCCAGCAGCCGTTGGGGGGCCTACGAGCAGTACTTC
CASSRWGAYEQYF
>TRBV5-1|TRBD2|-|TRBJ2-1
TGCGCCAGCAGCTTGGAAACGCGGGGGAACAATGAGCAGTTCTTC
CASSLETRGNNEQFF
>TRBV7-9|-|-|TRBJ1-1
TGTGCCAGCAGCTTAATCCCAAGGACTGAAGCTTTCTTT
CASSLIPRTEAFF
>TRBV7-3|TRBD1|-|TRBJ1-1
TGTGCCAGCAGCTTAAAACCCACAGGGGCCTACACTGAAGCTTTCTTT
CASSLKPTGAYTEAFF